Listed below are T cell receptor beta chains from one sample, sequenced in a study of human T cells and chemical hapten exposure. TCRdb processed the RACE reads anew with MiXCR; each CDR3 protein has one entry. The table has over 65,000 distinct CDR3 sequences, about 10% seen once. Sequenced material: whole blood, taken in connection with sensitization to the hapten diphenylcyclopropenone (DPC). These receptors all come from a woman between 50 and 59 years old with alopecia areata. Some clones in this sample may be carry-over from other donors' samples. The CDR3 runs from the conserved cysteine through the conserved F or W.

v_call | cdr3_aa
TRBV29-1 | CSVEHNYGYTF
TRBV6-5 | CASKQGGSPLHF
TRBV29-1 | CSAQGLAGDTGELFF
TRBV5-1 | CASRSETNTGELFF
TRBV29-1 | CSVGTDLNTEAFF
TRBV9 | CASSVGVADYGYTF
TRBV6-6 | CASRPPGQGPEAFF
TRBV28 | CASSPPKGRQETQYF
TRBV5-1 | CASSYRFTGSPNTEAFF
TRBV3-1 | CASSQATSGGSGANVLTF
TRBV7-7 | CASSLGAVETQYF
TRBV10-3 | CAISEPRTSGSHTYEQYF
TRBV18 | CASPLGLAAPQETQYF
TRBV7-8 | CASSLPGLLNTGELFF
TRBV29-1 | CSVAGRSSSTDTQYF
TRBV6-1 | CASAPSDRYNSPLHF
TRBV28 | CASSVQGTEYF
TRBV5-4 | CASSGRLAGKETQYF
TRBV11-2 | CASSPAGQGRKFF
TRBV29-1 | CSVAHNSGGAFF
TRBV20-1 | CSARVAQRYNEQFF
TRBV11-2 | CASSLAGAGPYNEQFF
TRBV6-5 | CASTRARTDTQYF